This TCR beta chain was identified in a study of T cell changes during pregnancy in multiple sclerosis. CDR3 length: 17 amino acids. The repertoire was sequenced with immunoSEQ multiplex PCR; TCRdb's copy has only in-frame clones and lacks some. Of tens of thousands of clones detected, around 94% appear once; the ten largest clones hold roughly 5%. The chain couples TRBV23-1 to TRBJ1-1; 12 bases fit TRBD1. TRBV23-1 is known as an ORF, though its function is uncertain. This sample comprised CD8+ T cells from peripheral blood mononuclear cells, obtained before pregnancy. This clonotype originated in a female donor with multiple sclerosis, enrolled in a pregnancy study. The CDR3 loop reads CDRPGDRGQGANTEAFF. The CDR3 nucleotides read TGCGACCGACCGGGGGACAGGGGGCAAGGTGCAAACACTGAAGCTTTCTTT.